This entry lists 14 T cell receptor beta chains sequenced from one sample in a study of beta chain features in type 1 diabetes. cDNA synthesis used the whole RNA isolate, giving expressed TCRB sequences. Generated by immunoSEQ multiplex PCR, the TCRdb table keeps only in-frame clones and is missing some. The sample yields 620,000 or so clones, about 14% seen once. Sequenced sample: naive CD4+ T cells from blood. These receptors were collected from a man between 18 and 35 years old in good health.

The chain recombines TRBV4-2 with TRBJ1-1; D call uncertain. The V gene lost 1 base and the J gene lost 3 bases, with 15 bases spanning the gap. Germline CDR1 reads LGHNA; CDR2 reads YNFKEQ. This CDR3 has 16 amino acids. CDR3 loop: CASSQVGVRSDTEAFF. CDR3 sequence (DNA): TGTGCCAGCAGCCAAGTTGGGGTGCGGAGCGACACTGAAGCTTTCTTT.

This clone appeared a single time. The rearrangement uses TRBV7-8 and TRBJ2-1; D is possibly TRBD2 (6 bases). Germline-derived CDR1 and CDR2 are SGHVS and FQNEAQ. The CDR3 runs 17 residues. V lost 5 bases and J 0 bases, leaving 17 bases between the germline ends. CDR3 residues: CASSTSGGRSSYNEQFF. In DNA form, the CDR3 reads TGTGCCAGCAGCACATCCGGAGGGAGAAGCTCCTACAATGAGCAGTTCTTC.

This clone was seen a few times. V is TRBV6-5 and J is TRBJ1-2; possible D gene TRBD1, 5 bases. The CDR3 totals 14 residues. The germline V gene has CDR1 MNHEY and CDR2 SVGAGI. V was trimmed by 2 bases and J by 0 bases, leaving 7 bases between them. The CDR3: CASSYGGPNYGYTF. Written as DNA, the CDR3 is TGTGCCAGCAGTTACGGGGGACCTAACTATGGCTACACCTTC.

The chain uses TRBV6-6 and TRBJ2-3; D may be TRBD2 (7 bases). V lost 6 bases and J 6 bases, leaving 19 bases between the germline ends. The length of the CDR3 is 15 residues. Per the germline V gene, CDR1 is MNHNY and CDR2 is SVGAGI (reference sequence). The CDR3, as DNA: TGTGCCAGCAGAAGGGTGACCGGGGGGCACGATACGCAGTATTTT. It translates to CASRRVTGGHDTQYF.

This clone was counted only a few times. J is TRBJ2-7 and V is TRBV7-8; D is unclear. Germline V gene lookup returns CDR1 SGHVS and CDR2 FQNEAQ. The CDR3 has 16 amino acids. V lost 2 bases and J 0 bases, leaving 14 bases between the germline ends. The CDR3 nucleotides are TGTGCCAGCAGCTTACAGGCAGTCGGCGTCTCCTACGAGCAGTACTTC. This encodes CASSLQAVGVSYEQYF.

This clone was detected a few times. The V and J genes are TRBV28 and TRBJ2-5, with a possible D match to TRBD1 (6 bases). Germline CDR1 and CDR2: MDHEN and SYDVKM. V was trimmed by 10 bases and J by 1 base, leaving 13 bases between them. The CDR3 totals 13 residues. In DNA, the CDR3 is TGTGCCACCCTACAAGGGGGCCAAGAGACCCAGTACTTC. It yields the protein CATLQGGQETQYF. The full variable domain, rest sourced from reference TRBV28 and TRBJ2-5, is DVKVTQSSRYLVKRTGEKVFLECVQDMDHENMFWYRQDPGLGLRLIYFSYDVKMKEKGDIPEGYSVSREKKERFSLILESASTNQTSMYLCATLQGGQETQYFGPGTRLLVL.

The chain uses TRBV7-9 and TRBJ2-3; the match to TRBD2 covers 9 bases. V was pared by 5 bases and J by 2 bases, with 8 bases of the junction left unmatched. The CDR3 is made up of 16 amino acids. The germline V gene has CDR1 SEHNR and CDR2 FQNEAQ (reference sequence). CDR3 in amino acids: CASSPPGGRVTDTQYF. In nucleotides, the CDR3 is TGTGCCAGCAGCCCCCCGGGCGGGAGGGTCACAGATACGCAGTATTTT.

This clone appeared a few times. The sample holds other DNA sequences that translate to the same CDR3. The CDR3: CASSPSLDTEAFF. CDR3 in DNA: TGTGCCAGCTCACCATCCCTGGACACTGAAGCTTTCTTT. The chain has TRBV18 and TRBJ1-1, with no clear D. The V gene lost 2 bases and the J gene lost 3 bases, with 7 bases spanning the gap. In germline, CDR1 is KGHSH, CDR2 LQKENI. The CDR3 runs 13 residues.

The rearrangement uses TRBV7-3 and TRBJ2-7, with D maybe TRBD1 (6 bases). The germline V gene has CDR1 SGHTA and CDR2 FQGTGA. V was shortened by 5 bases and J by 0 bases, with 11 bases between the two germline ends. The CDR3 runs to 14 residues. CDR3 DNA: TGTGCCAGCAGCCGGACAGCGAGCTCCTACGAGCAGTACTTC. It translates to CASSRTASSYEQYF. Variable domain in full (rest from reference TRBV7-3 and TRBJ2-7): GAGVSQTPSNKVTEKGKYVELRCDPISGHTALYWYRQSLGQGPEFLIYFQGTGAADDSGLPNDRFFAVRPEGSVSTLKIQRTERGDSAVYLCASSRTASSYEQYFGPGTRLTVT.

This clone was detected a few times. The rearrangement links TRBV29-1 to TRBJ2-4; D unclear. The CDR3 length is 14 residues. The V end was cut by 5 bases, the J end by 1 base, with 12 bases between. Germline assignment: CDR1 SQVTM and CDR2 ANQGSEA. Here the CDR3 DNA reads TGCAGCGTTAAGGGTGGGGTGGCCAAAAACATTCAGTACTTC. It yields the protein CSVKGGVAKNIQYF.

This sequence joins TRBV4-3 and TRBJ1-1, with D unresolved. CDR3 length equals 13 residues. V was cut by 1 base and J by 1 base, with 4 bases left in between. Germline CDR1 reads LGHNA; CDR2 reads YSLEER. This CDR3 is CASSQGENTEAFF. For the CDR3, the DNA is TGCGCCAGCAGCCAAGGTGAGAACACTGAAGCTTTCTTT.

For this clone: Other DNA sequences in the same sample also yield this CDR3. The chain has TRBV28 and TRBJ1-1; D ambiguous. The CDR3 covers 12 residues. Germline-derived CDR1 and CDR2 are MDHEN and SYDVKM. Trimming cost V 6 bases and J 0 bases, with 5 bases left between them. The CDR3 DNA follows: TGTGCCAGCAGCCTAATGAACACTGAAGCTTTCTTT. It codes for CASSLMNTEAFF.

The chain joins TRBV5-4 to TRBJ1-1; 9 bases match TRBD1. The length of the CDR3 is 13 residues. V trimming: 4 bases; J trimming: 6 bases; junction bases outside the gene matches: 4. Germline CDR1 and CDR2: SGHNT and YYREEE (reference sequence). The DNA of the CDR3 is TGTGCCAGCAGCCTGGACAGGGGCGCTGAAGCTTTCTTT. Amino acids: CASSLDRGAEAFF.

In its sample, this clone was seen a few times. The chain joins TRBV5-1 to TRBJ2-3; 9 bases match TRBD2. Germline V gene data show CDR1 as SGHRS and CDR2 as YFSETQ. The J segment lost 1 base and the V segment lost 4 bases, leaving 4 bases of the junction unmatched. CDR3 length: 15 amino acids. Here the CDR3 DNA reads TGCGCCAGCAGCCTGTGGACTAGCGGCACAGATACGCAGTATTTT. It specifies CASSLWTSGTDTQYF. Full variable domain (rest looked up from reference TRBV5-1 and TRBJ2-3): KAGVTQTPRYLIKTRGQQVTLSCSPISGHRSVSWYQQTPGQGLQFLFEYFSETQRNKGNFPGRFSGRQFSNSRSEMNVSTLELGDSALYLCASSLWTSGTDTQYFGPGTRLTVL.